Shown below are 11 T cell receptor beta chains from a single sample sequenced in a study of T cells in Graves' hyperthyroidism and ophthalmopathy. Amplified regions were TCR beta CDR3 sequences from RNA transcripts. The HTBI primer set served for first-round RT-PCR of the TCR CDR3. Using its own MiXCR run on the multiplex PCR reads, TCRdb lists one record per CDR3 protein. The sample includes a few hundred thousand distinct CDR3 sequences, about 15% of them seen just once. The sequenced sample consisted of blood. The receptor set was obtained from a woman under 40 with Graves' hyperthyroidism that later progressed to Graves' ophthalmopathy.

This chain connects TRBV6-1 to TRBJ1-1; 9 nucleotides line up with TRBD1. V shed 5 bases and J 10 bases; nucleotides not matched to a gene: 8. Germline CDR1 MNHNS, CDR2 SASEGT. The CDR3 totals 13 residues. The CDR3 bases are TGTGCCAGCAGTCGGGGACAGGGCATGGGAGCTTTCTTT. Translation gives CASSRGQGMGAFF.

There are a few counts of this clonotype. The CDR3 protein is CASSDFTGNYGYTF. CDR3 DNA: TGTGCCAGCAGTGATTTTACAGGGAACTATGGCTACACCTTC. This rearrangement joins TRBV27 to TRBJ1-2, with D tentatively TRBD1 (6 bases). In germline, CDR1 is MNHEY, CDR2 SMNVEV (reference sequence). There are 14 residues in the CDR3. Between the trimmed V and J ends, which lost 5 bases and 2 bases, there was a span of 12 bases.

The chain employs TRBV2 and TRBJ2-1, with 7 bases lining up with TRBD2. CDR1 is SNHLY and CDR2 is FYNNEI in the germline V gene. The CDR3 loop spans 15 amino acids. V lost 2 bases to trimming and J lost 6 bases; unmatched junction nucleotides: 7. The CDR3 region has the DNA TGTGCCAGCAGTGAACAGGGAGGGCCTATCAATGAGCAGTTCTTC. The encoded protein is CASSEQGGPINEQFF.

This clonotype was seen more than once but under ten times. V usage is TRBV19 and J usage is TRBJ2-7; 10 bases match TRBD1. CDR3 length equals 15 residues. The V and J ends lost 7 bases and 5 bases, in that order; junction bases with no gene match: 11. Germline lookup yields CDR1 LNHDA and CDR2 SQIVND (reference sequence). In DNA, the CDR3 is TGTGCCAGTACCTTGACAGGGGGCGGATTCGACGAGCAGTACTTC. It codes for CASTLTGGGFDEQYF.

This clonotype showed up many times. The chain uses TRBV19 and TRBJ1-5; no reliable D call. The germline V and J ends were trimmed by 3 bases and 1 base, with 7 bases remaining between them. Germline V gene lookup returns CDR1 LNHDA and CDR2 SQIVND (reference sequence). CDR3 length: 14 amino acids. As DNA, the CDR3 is TGTGCCAGTAGTATTTCAGTAAGCAATCAGCCCCAGCATTTT. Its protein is CASSISVSNQPQHF.

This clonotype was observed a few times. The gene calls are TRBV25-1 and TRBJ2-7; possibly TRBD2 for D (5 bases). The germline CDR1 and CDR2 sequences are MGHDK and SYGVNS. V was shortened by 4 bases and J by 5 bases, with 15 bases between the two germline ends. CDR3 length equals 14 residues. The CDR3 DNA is TGTGCCAGCAGTGGCGACTATAGAAGCGACGAGCAGTACTTC. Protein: CASSGDYRSDEQYF.

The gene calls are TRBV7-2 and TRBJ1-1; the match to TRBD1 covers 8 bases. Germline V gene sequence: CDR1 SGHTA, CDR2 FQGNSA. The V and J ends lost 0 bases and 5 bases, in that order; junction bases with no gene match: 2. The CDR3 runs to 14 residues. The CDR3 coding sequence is TGTGCCAGCAGCTTAGCGTGGACAGGGACTGAAGCTTTCTTT. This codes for CASSLAWTGTEAFF.

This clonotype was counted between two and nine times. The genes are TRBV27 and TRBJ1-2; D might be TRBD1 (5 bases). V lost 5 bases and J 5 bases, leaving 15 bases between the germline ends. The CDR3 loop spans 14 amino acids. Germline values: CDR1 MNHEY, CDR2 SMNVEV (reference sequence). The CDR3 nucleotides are TGTGCCAGCAGTCGAGGGGCGGAATTATATGGCTACACCTTC. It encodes CASSRGAELYGYTF.

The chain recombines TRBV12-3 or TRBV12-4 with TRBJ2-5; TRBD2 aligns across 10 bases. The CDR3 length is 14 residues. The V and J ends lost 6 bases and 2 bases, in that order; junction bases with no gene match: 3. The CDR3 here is CASRKLAGQETQYF. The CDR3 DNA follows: TGTGCCAGCAGAAAACTAGCGGGACAAGAGACCCAGTACTTC.

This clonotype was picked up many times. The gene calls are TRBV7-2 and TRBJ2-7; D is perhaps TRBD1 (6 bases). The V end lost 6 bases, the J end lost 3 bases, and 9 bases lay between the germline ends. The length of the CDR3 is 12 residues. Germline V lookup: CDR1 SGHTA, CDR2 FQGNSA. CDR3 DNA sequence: TGTGCCAGCAGTATGGACAGCTACGAGCAGTACTTC. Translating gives CASSMDSYEQYF.

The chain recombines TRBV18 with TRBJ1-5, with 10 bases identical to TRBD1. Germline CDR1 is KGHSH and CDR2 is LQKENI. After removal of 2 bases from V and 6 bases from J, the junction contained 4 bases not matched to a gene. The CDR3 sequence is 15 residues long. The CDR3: CASSPGTGVVQPQHF. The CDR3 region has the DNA TGTGCCAGCTCACCAGGGACAGGGGTGGTTCAGCCCCAGCATTTT. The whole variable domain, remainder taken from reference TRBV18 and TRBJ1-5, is NAGVMQNPRHLVRRRGQEARLRCSPMKGHSHVYWYRQLPEEGLKFMVYLQKENIIDESGMPKERFSAEFPKEGPSILRIQQVVRGDSAAYFCASSPGTGVVQPQHFGDGTRLSIL.